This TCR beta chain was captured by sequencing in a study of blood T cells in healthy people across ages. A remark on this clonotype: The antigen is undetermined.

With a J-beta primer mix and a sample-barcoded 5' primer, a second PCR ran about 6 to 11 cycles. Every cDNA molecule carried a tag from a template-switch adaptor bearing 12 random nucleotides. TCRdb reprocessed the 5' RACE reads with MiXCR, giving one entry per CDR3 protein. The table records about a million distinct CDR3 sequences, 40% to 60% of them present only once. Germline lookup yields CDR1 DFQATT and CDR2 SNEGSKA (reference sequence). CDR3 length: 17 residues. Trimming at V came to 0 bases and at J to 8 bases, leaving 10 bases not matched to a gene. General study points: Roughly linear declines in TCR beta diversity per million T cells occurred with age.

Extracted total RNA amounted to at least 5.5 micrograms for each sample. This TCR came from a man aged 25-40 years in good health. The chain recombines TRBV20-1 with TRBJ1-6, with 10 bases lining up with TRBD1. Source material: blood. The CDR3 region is CSARDGDRGLWDSPLHF. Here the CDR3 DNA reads TGCAGTGCTAGAGATGGAGACAGGGGGCTTTGGGATTCACCCCTCCACTTT.